This T cell receptor (beta chain) comes out of a study of identical twins. Healthy Caucasians supplied all donations. CDR1 is SGHRS, CDR2 YFSETQ, per germline. Deletions cut 6 bases from V and 6 bases from J, with 14 bases between. CDR3 length equals 13 residues. Via MiXCR, TCRdb re-called the 5' RACE reads, giving one row per CDR3 protein. Of some 210,000 distinct CDR3 sequences in the sample, around a sixth were seen once. This sample also appeared in a second study, on T cells expressing NK-cell markers.

The rearrangement joins TRBV5-1 to TRBJ2-3; D is undetermined. The specimen was CD8+ T cells sorted from blood. This clonotype was sampled from a woman aged 18-30 years in good health. For the CDR3, the DNA is TGCGCCAGCATTTCCGGACCAAAGGATACGCAGTATTTT. It yields the protein CASISGPKDTQYF. The whole variable domain, remainder taken from reference TRBV5-1 and TRBJ2-3, is KAGVTQTPRYLIKTRGQQVTLSCSPISGHRSVSWYQQTPGQGLQFLFEYFSETQRNKGNFPGRFSGRQFSNSRSEMNVSTLELGDSALYLCASISGPKDTQYFGPGTRLTVL.